Listed below are T cell receptor beta chains from one sample, sequenced in a study of T cells of healthy individuals. TCRdb reanalysed the 5' RACE reads using MiXCR and keeps one entry per CDR3 protein. The sample records roughly 76,000 distinct CDR3 sequences, approximately 4.8% being singletons. These receptors were obtained from a female donor in good health. CDR3s include the opening cysteine and the closing phenylalanine or tryptophan. Each record gives: V gene, J gene, clone size, D gene, CDR3 protein, CDR3 DNA. A D gene is named only where the DNA matches it firmly. Clone size is stated in some rows and not others, as once, few, many or a class when expanded.

v_gene: TRBV20-1
j_gene: TRBJ2-1
abundance: many
d_gene: .
CDR3aa: CRPGQGTYNEQFF
CDR3nt: TGCCGCCCAGGGCAGGGAACCTACAATGAGCAGTTCTTC

v_gene: TRBV4-3
j_gene: TRBJ2-3
abundance: many
d_gene: .
CDR3aa: CASSLQRQSSTDTQYF
CDR3nt: TGCGCCAGCAGTCTGCAGCGCCAATCTAGCACAGATACGCAGTATTTT

v_gene: TRBV5-4
j_gene: TRBJ1-2
abundance: once
d_gene: TRBD1
CDR3aa: CASSRGQGSLYGYTF
CDR3nt: TGTGCCAGCAGTCGAGGACAGGGGTCCCTCTATGGCTACACCTTC

v_gene: TRBV5-5
j_gene: TRBJ2-6
abundance: many
d_gene: TRBD1
CDR3aa: CASSIRTGEANVLTF
CDR3nt: TGTGCCAGCAGCATCCGGACAGGGGAGGCCAACGTCCTGACTTTC

v_gene: TRBV18
j_gene: TRBJ2-5
abundance: many
d_gene: .
CDR3aa: CASSPVSQETQYF
CDR3nt: TGTGCCAGCTCACCCGTTAGTCAAGAGACCCAGTACTTC

v_gene: TRBV19
j_gene: TRBJ2-2
abundance: few
d_gene: TRBD2
CDR3aa: CASTSGLASGELFF
CDR3nt: TGTGCCAGTACCTCGGGACTAGCTTCCGGGGAGCTGTTTTTT

v_gene: TRBV20-1
j_gene: TRBJ1-6
abundance: few
d_gene: TRBD1
CDR3aa: CSARETGGVDSPLHF
CDR3nt: TGCAGTGCTAGAGAAACAGGGGGTGTTGATTCACCCCTCCACTTT

v_gene: TRBV2
j_gene: TRBJ2-1
abundance: many
d_gene: .
CDR3aa: CASSDLGAYNEQFF
CDR3nt: TGTGCCAGCAGTGATCTGGGGGCCTACAATGAGCAGTTCTTC

v_gene: TRBV4-1
j_gene: TRBJ1-4
abundance: many
d_gene: .
CDR3aa: CASSLPGAYGLFF
CDR3nt: TGCGCCAGCAGCCTACCGGGGGCTTATGGACTGTTTTTT

v_gene: TRBV7-2
j_gene: TRBJ2-5
abundance: many
d_gene: .
CDR3aa: CASSLKITQYF
CDR3nt: TGTGCCAGCAGCTTAAAGATTACCCAGTACTTC

v_gene: TRBV6-5
j_gene: TRBJ2-2
abundance: few
d_gene: TRBD1
CDR3aa: CASSYRRTGGSGELFF
CDR3nt: TGTGCCAGCAGTTACAGAAGGACAGGCGGGTCCGGGGAGCTGTTTTTT

v_gene: TRBV29-1
j_gene: TRBJ1-2
abundance: .
d_gene: .
CDR3aa: CSVEDPGIYGYTF
CDR3nt: TGCAGCGTTGAAGATCCAGGGATTTATGGCTACACCTTC

v_gene: TRBV14
j_gene: TRBJ2-3
abundance: hyperexpanded
d_gene: .
CDR3aa: CASSLAPPFTDTQYF
CDR3nt: TGTGCCAGCAGCCTCGCCCCGCCCTTCACAGATACGCAGTATTTT

v_gene: TRBV3-1
j_gene: TRBJ1-1
abundance: few
d_gene: .
CDR3aa: CASSQNPGQLNTEAFF
CDR3nt: TGTGCCAGCAGCCAGAATCCCGGACAACTGAACACTGAAGCTTTCTTT

v_gene: TRBV4-3
j_gene: TRBJ1-2
abundance: many
d_gene: .
CDR3aa: CATRGGNYGYTF
CDR3nt: TGCGCCACCCGGGGGGGGAACTATGGCTACACCTTC

v_gene: TRBV5-1
j_gene: TRBJ2-6
abundance: few
d_gene: TRBD1
CDR3aa: CASSFFPGTGHRGANVLTF
CDR3nt: TGCGCCAGCAGCTTTTTCCCCGGGACAGGGCACCGTGGGGCCAACGTCCTGACTTTC

v_gene: TRBV5-6
j_gene: TRBJ1-5
abundance: many
d_gene: .
CDR3aa: CASSFQGLNQPQHF
CDR3nt: TGTGCCAGCAGCTTTCAGGGGTTAAATCAGCCCCAGCATTTT

v_gene: TRBV29-1
j_gene: TRBJ2-4
abundance: many
d_gene: TRBD2
CDR3aa: CSVEDGTSGAKNIQYF
CDR3nt: TGCAGCGTTGAAGACGGGACTAGCGGAGCCAAAAACATTCAGTACTTC

v_gene: TRBV30
j_gene: TRBJ1-6
abundance: many
d_gene: .
CDR3aa: CAWSASGTPDNSPLHF
CDR3nt: TGTGCCTGGAGTGCCTCCGGAACACCAGATAATTCACCCCTCCACTTT

v_gene: TRBV6-2/TRBV6-3
j_gene: TRBJ2-1
abundance: .
d_gene: .
CDR3aa: CASSIAESSYNEQFF
CDR3nt: TGTGCCAGCAGCATAGCGGAGAGCTCCTACAATGAGCAGTTCTTC

v_gene: TRBV7-2
j_gene: TRBJ2-3
abundance: .
d_gene: TRBD2
CDR3aa: CASSASGRSTDTQYF
CDR3nt: TGTGCCAGCAGCGCAAGCGGGAGAAGCACAGATACGCAGTATTTT

v_gene: TRBV28
j_gene: TRBJ2-1
abundance: few
d_gene: .
CDR3aa: CASSSGTAAHFTYNEQFF
CDR3nt: TGTGCCAGCAGTAGCGGGACAGCCGCCCACTTTACCTACAATGAGCAGTTCTTC

v_gene: TRBV7-3
j_gene: TRBJ1-2
abundance: few
d_gene: .
CDR3aa: CASSLGQGSGYGYTF
CDR3nt: TGTGCCAGCAGCTTGGGCCAGGGTTCGGGCTATGGCTACACCTTC

v_gene: TRBV4-1
j_gene: TRBJ1-3
abundance: many
d_gene: .
CDR3aa: CASSHDSGNTIYF
CDR3nt: TGCGCCAGCAGCCATGACTCTGGAAACACCATATATTTT

v_gene: TRBV30
j_gene: TRBJ1-5
abundance: many
d_gene: .
CDR3aa: CAWSPSWGQPQHF
CDR3nt: TGTGCCTGGAGCCCCTCGTGGGGTCAGCCCCAGCATTTT

v_gene: TRBV11-2
j_gene: TRBJ2-7
abundance: many
d_gene: .
CDR3aa: CASSPPPRGRSYEQYF
CDR3nt: TGTGCCAGCAGCCCCCCCCCCAGGGGACGATCCTACGAGCAGTACTTC

v_gene: TRBV30
j_gene: TRBJ2-3
abundance: few
d_gene: TRBD2
CDR3aa: CAWELAGGSTDTQYF
CDR3nt: TGTGCCTGGGAATTAGCGGGAGGAAGCACAGATACGCAGTATTTT

v_gene: TRBV6-2/TRBV6-3
j_gene: TRBJ1-6
abundance: few
d_gene: .
CDR3aa: CASSLEYQRGTLHF
CDR3nt: TGTGCCAGCAGTTTGGAATACCAGCGGGGAACCCTCCACTTT

v_gene: TRBV4-2
j_gene: TRBJ1-1
abundance: few
d_gene: TRBD1
CDR3aa: CASSRIQIGGFSEAFF
CDR3nt: TGTGCCAGCAGCCGCATTCAGATAGGGGGCTTCAGTGAAGCTTTCTTT

v_gene: TRBV10-3
j_gene: TRBJ1-6
abundance: many
d_gene: .
CDR3aa: CAICSGPPMGALHF
CDR3nt: TGTGCCATCTGTTCCGGGCCTCCCATGGGGGCCCTCCACTTT